What follows are 17 T cell receptor beta chains derived from one specimen sequenced in a study of glioma-infiltrating T cells. Using RNA template, CDR3s of TCR alpha and beta were amplified with iRepertoire arm-PCR. TCRdb redid the calling of the multiplex PCR reads with MiXCR, one entry per CDR3 protein. The data show a few hundred thousand distinct CDR3 sequences, with about two fifths seen just once and 12% held by the top ten. Sequencing was done on a sample of glioma tissue, nonneoplastic brain tissue, or PBMCs (not recorded which). The origin of the receptors is a human donor with low-grade glioma or glioblastoma, undergoing nonglioma brain surgery, or in good health (not recorded which).

Notes on this clonotype: A much bigger clone sits one base away, suggesting this may be a read error. The chain couples TRBV28 to TRBJ2-7; 9 nucleotides agree with TRBD2. The V and J ends lost 3 bases and 2 bases, in that order; junction bases with no gene match: 11. Germline values: CDR1 MDHEN, CDR2 SYDVKM. This CDR3 comprises 17 residues. Here the CDR3 reads CASSFGWLAGNAYEQYF. The CDR3 region has the DNA TGTGCCAGCAGTTTTGGTTGGCTAGCGGGAAACGCCTACGAGCAGTACTTC.

The V call is TRBV20-1, the J call TRBJ2-1; no clear D. The end of the DNA fits TRBJ2-7 better, so the J call may be wrong. CDR1 is DFQATT, CDR2 SNEGSKA, per germline (reference sequence). CDR3 length equals 14 residues. The CDR3 reads CSAPEARNTCEQYF. CDR3 nucleotides: TGCAGTGCCCCCGAAGCGAGAAACACCTGCGAGCAGTACTTC.

The chain carries TRBV7-2 and TRBJ2-1, with TRBD2 matching 12 bases. Trimming at V came to 2 bases and at J to 3 bases, leaving 8 bases not matched to a gene. The CDR3 runs 18 residues. CDR1 and CDR2 from the germline V gene are SGHTA and FQGNSA. The CDR3 loop is CASSLRLAGVLHYNEQFF. DNA of the CDR3: TGTGCCAGCAGCTTACGACTAGCGGGAGTCCTCCACTACAATGAGCAGTTCTTC.

V and J are TRBV5-4 and TRBJ2-1; 8 nucleotides line up with TRBD2. The CDR3 consists of 15 residues. Germline CDR1 reads SGHNT; CDR2 reads YYREEE (reference sequence). The trim removed 2 bases at V and 1 base at J, leaving 2 bases unmatched. CDR3: CASSFSGGSYNEQFF. CDR3 nucleotides: TGTGCCAGCAGCTTCTCGGGAGGGTCCTACAATGAGCAGTTCTTC.

For this clonotype: A much bigger clone sits one base away, suggesting this may be a read error. The chain has TRBV20-1 and TRBJ1-6; D perhaps matches TRBD1 (6 bases). Germline CDR1 reads DFQATT; CDR2 reads SNEGSKA (reference sequence). V was cut by 0 bases and J by 12 bases, with 15 bases left in between. The CDR3 consists of 14 residues. The CDR3 here is CSARDNQGHLPLHF. The CDR3 coding sequence is TGCAGTGCTAGAGATAACCAGGGGCATTTACCCCTCCACTTT.

V usage is TRBV20-1 and J usage is TRBJ2-1, with TRBD2 identical over 15 bases. The CDR3 sequence is 17 residues long. Germline CDR1 is DFQATT and CDR2 is SNEGSKA (reference sequence). J was trimmed by 8 bases and V by 0 bases; bases with no gene match: 8. The CDR3 DNA reads as TGCAGTGCTAGAGACCTCCCGGGACTAGCGGGAGGCTATGAGCAGTTCTTC. It translates to CSARDLPGLAGGYEQFF.

V usage is TRBV11-2 and J usage is TRBJ1-3; D gene uncertain. This CDR3 has 16 residues. The V gene lost 5 bases and the J gene lost 2 bases, with 16 bases spanning the gap. Germline loops: CDR1 SGHAT, CDR2 FQNNGV. As DNA, the CDR3 is TGTGCCAGCAGCCTATCACCCTGGCCGGCTGGAAACACCATATATTTT. Protein product: CASSLSPWPAGNTIYF.

This clonotype appeared a few times. The chain is built from TRBV28 and TRBJ1-1; a weak D match, TRBD1 (5 bases). V lost 5 bases, J lost 0 bases, and 19 bases lay in between. This CDR3 is built from 17 residues. Germline V gene data show CDR1 as MDHEN and CDR2 as SYDVKM. CDR3 sequence (DNA): TGTGCCAGCAGTCTGCCACAGGTACAATTTATGAACACTGAAGCTTTCTTT. Its protein is CASSLPQVQFMNTEAFF. Full variable domain (remainder filled in from reference TRBV28 and TRBJ1-1): DVKVTQSSRYLVKRTGEKVFLECVQDMDHENMFWYRQDPGLGLRLIYFSYDVKMKEKGDIPEGYSVSREKKERFSLILESASTNQTSMYLCASSLPQVQFMNTEAFFGQGTRLTVV.

A remark on this clonotype: A single base separates this from a much larger clone, so it may be a read error. This sequence joins TRBV6-1 and TRBJ2-1; possibly TRBD1 for D (5 bases). Per the germline V gene, CDR1 is MNHNS and CDR2 is SASEGT. This CDR3 has 16 amino acids. The CDR3 protein is CASRRQGRAYYNKQFF. CDR3 nucleotides: TGTGCCAGCAGACGGCAGGGCAGGGCCTACTACAATAAGCAGTTCTTC.

The chain is built from TRBV28 and TRBJ2-1, with D unresolved. CDR3 size: 16 residues. V lost 7 bases, J lost 0 bases, and 16 bases lay in between. CDR1 MDHEN and CDR2 SYDVKM come from the germline V gene. The CDR3 loop is CASTNHGFLSYNEQFF. The DNA of the CDR3 is TGTGCCAGCACCAATCACGGGTTCCTCTCCTACAATGAGCAGTTCTTC.

This clonotype occurred a few times. V gene TRBV7-3 combines with J gene TRBJ1-1; TRBD1 matches 7 bases. Germline values: CDR1 SGHTA, CDR2 FQGTGA. V shed 5 bases, J shed 11 bases, and the junction held 11 bases outside the gene matches. The CDR3 loop spans 13 amino acids. The CDR3 spells CASSVIIQGDAFF. Written as DNA, the CDR3 is TGTGCCAGCAGCGTAATCATCCAGGGGGACGCTTTCTTT.

Ten or more counts support this clonotype. The gene calls are TRBV28 and TRBJ2-1; D unresolved. V shed 5 bases and J shed 10 bases, with 12 bases lying between them. Germline CDR1 MDHEN, CDR2 SYDVKM. CDR3 size: 12 residues. The CDR3 bases are TGTGCCAGCAGTCCCATCGTGAGGGAGCAGTTCTTC. Its protein is CASSPIVREQFF. The full variable domain, completed using reference TRBV28 and TRBJ2-1, is DVKVTQSSRYLVKRTGEKVFLECVQDMDHENMFWYRQDPGLGLRLIYFSYDVKMKEKGDIPEGYSVSREKKERFSLILESASTNQTSMYLCASSPIVREQFFGPGTRLTVL.

In this sample, this clonotype turned up many times. V gene TRBV20-1 combines with J gene TRBJ2-3, with D tentatively TRBD2 (6 bases). The CDR3 consists of 16 residues. Germline V gene data show CDR1 as DFQATT and CDR2 as SNEGSKA (reference sequence). Trimming took 6 bases from V and 1 from J, leaving 20 bases between them. This CDR3 reads CSALDPQRVGTDTQYF. The CDR3 DNA sequence: TGCAGTGCCCTAGACCCCCAGCGGGTAGGCACAGATACGCAGTATTTT.

The table lists this clonotype with a few counts. The CDR3 protein is CATSAGPYNEQFF. The DNA of the CDR3 is TGTGCCACCAGCGCCGGACCCTACAATGAGCAGTTCTTC. The rearrangement joins TRBV24-1 to TRBJ2-1; D ambiguous. The CDR3 extends over 13 amino acids. Germline V lookup: CDR1 KGHDR, CDR2 SFDVKD. V lost 7 bases and J lost 2, with 8 bases in between.

The chain combines TRBV7-3 with TRBJ2-2; the match to TRBD1 covers 7 bases. The CDR3 runs 14 residues. Germline V gives CDR1 SGHTA, CDR2 FQGTGA. V was clipped by 6 bases and J by 4 bases; unmatched bases: 5. The CDR3 bases are TGTGCCAGCAGGGTGACAGGGACCACCGGGGAGCTGTTTTTT. Its translation is CASRVTGTTGELFF.

With regard to this clonotype: A much larger clone differs from this one at a single base, so this may be a read error. The rearrangement uses TRBV20-1 and TRBJ1-2, with 10 positions matching TRBD1. The CDR3 loop spans 14 amino acids. Looked up from germline, CDR1 is DFQATT and CDR2 is SNEGSKA (reference sequence). The CDR3 bases are TGCAGTGCTGGAGATATTGGGACAGGGGATGGCTACACCTTC. Its protein is CSAGDIGTGDGYTF.

This clonotype has just a few counts. The chain links TRBV28 to TRBJ2-7, with 9 positions matching TRBD2. Germline loops: CDR1 MDHEN, CDR2 SYDVKM. CDR3 length: 16 residues. V lost 4 bases and J lost 1; bases outside the gene matches: 8. CDR3 DNA sequence: TGTGCCAGCAGTTCCATTCTAGCGGGAAGGTCCTACGAGCAGTACTTC. Translating it yields CASSSILAGRSYEQYF.